The entry below gives a single T cell receptor beta chain sequence along with its context. Its antigen is not identified. These data originate in a study of OX40 agonist ivuxolimab in advanced cancers. Some clones are missing from TCRdb's copy, which holds only in-frame ones; the method was immunoSEQ multiplex PCR. The repertoire consists of 80,000 to 100,000 clones, with roughly 90% occurring once and the leading ten covering 0.79%. Study-level points and caveats: The study observed clonal expansion of CD4+ and CD8+ blood T cells by week 6 at 0.1 to 3.0 mg/kg. Some nonresponders likewise displayed low normalized T-cell clonal expansion. Expanded peripheral T cell antigen specificity was not determined.

The CDR3 extends over 15 amino acids. The ends were cut back, 4 bases at V and 0 bases at J, with 10 bases in the middle. Germline-derived CDR1 and CDR2 are SGDLS and YYNGEE. Material: CD4+ or CD8+ T cells sorted from blood, obtained in a trial of the OX40 agonist ivuxolimab. This clonotype originated in an adult with an advanced solid tumor such as melanoma, head and neck, liver or kidney cancer. V usage is TRBV9 and J usage is TRBJ1-4; D unresolved. CDR3 region: CASSPPEATNEKLFF. The DNA of the CDR3 is TGTGCCAGCAGCCCCCCCGAGGCAACTAATGAAAAACTGTTTTTT.